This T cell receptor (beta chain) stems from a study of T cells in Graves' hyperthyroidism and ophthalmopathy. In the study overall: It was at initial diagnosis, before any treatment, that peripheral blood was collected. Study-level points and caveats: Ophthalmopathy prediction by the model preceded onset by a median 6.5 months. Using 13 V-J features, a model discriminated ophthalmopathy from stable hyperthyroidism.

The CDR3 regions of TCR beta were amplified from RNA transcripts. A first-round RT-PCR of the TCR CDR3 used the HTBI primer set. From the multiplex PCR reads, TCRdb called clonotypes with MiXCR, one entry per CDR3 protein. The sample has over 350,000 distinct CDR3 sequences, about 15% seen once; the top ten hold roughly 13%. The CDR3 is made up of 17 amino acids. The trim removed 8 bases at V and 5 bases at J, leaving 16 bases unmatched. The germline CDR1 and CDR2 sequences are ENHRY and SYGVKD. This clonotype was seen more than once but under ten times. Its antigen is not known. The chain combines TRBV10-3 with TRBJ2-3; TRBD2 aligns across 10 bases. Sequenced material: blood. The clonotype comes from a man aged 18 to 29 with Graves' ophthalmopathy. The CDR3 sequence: CAIRTASGRQEKDTQYF. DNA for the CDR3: TGTGCCATCCGAACGGCTAGCGGGAGACAGGAGAAAGATACGCAGTATTTT.